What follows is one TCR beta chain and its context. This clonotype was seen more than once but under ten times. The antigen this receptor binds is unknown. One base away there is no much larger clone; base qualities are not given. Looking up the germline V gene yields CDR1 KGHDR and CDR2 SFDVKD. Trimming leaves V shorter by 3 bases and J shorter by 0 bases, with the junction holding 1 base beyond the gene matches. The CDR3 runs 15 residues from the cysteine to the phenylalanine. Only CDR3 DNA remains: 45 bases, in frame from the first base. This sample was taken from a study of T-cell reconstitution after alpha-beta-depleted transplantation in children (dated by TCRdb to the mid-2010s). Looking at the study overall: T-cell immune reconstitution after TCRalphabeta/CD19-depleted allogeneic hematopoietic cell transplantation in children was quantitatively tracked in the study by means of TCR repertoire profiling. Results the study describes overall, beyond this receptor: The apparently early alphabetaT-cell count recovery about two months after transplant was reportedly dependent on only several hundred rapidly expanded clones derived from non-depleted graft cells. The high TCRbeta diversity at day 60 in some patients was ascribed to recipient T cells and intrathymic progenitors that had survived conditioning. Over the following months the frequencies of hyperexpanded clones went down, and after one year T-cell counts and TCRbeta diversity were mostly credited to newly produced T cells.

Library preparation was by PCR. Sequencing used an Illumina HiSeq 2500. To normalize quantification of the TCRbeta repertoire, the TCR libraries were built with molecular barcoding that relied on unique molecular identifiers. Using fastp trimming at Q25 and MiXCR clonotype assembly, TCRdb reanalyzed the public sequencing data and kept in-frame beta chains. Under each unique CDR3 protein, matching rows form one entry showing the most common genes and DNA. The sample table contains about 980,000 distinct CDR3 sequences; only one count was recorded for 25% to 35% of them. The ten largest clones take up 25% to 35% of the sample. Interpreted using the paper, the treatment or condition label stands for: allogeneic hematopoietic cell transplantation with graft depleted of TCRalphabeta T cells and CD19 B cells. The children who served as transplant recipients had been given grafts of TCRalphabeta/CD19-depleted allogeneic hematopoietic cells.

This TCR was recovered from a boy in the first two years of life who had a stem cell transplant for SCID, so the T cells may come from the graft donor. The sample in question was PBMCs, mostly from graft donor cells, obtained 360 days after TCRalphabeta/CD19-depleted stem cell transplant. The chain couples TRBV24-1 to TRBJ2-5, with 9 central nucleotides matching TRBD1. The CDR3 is CATSDRDRDQETQYF. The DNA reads TGTGCCACCAGTGATCGGGACAGGGACCAAGAGACCCAGTACTTC.